This TCR beta chain was observed in a study of blood T cell repertoires in COVID-19 (dated by TCRdb to the early 2020s). Background on the whole study: Collaborator samples came from the United States, Italy and Spain and covered acute and convalescent phases of COVID-19. Where available, HLA class I and class II types were taken from metadata supplied by the sample provider and were not determined by assay-based typing. The samples were drawn from the first 160 participants of the ongoing ImmuneRACE study and from more than 1,000 subjects provided by 6 global collaborators. A freely available public database, intended as a resource for researchers studying the immune response to SARS-CoV-2, is where the repertoires were released. The material from the prospective study consisted of cDNA or gDNA derived from T cells, B-cell-depleted T cells, or PBMCs. Sample metadata almost always included a de-identified subject ID, COVID-19 status, age in years and sex. The dataset comprised deeply sampled blood TCRbeta repertoires from subjects exposed to, actively infected with, or recovered from COVID-19.

Worth noting for this clone: Its antigen target is currently unknown. Base-call qualities are not available, and no considerably larger clone is one nucleotide away.

TCRbeta CDR3 regions were amplified from genomic DNA by means of the immunoSEQ Assay, a bias-controlled multiplex PCR. On the study's bioinformatics: Within the assay, amplification of reference gene primers was used to estimate how many nucleated cells each sample contained. Sequence reads were collapsed and filtered to measure the absolute abundance of every unique TCRbeta CDR3 rearrangement. For each sample, productive Simpson clonality was calculated as the square root of Simpson's diversity index across productive rearrangements. Not all clones reach the TCRdb copy of this immuneACCESS table, which keeps in-frame sequences only. Checked studies attribute under half of the gap to unresolved V genes and leave the rest unexplained. V, J and clone size are those of that table, while D and trimming were read from the DNA. Recorded for this sample are roughly 250,000 clones; about 87% of them occurred a single time. Roughly 1.6% of the sample rests with the top ten.

Here is what the overall study found, with its caveats: How much clinical and demographic metadata was included differed by source and by participant, and the metadata was provided uncurated.

Enrolling through a virtual design, the prospective study's participants ranged in age from about 18 to 89 years and lived across more than 20 United States geographic areas. In the prospective study, cohorts were assigned on the basis of participant-reported clinical history obtained from a screening survey and a study questionnaire. ImmuneRACE Cohort 3 recovered participants were defined by two consecutive negative NP/OP PCR tests, healthcare professional clearance, or symptom resolution. Each participant in the prospective study had whole blood, serum and a nasopharyngeal or oropharyngeal swab collected by mobile phlebotomists. Participants in the prospective study had the option to provide additional blood draws and questionnaires over an approximately two-month period. Blood samples from the prospective study were shipped frozen or at room temperature prior to DNA extraction. The sequence came from a woman aged 45 to 65 who had recovered from COVID-19. Sequences were obtained from PBMCs or T cells enriched from blood (not recorded which).

The CDR3 protein: CASSAGVSGANVLTF. The bases are TGTGCCAGCAGTGCAGGGGTGTCTGGGGCCAACGTCCTGACTTTC. This receptor chain uses TRBV27 and TRBJ2-6; perhaps TRBD1 is the D gene, with 6 bases matching. CDR1 MNHEY and CDR2 SMNVEV were looked up in the germline V gene (reference sequence). CDR3 length: 15 amino acids, cysteine to phenylalanine. Only the CDR3 portion is preserved as DNA: 45 bases, with reading frame beginning at the first base. At the junction V is shortened by 5 bases and J by 1 base, with 9 bases in between.